This T cell receptor beta chain is from a study of shared clonotypes between healthy human individuals. Study details: Each donor contributed plates that comprised three CD4 naive, three CD4 memory, two CD8 naive and one CD8 memory.

The CDR3 loop spans 15 amino acids. Germline V gene data show CDR1 as ENHRY and CDR2 as SYGVKD. The V segment lost 8 bases and the J segment 1 base; nucleotides outside the gene matches: 5. CD45RO-negative CD8 cells positively selected for CCR7 made up the naive population, which excluded terminally differentiated effector memory CD45RA+ cells. Each sorted subset replicate got 200 ng genomic DNA, around 29,000 genomes. Original processing notes: Junction-only immunoSEQ data arrived without quality scores, meaning filtering differed. Assay: immunoSEQ multiplex PCR; the TCRdb copy retains only in-frame clones and omits some. V and J calls and clone size are copied from that table; D and trimming were computed from the DNA. The table records hundreds of thousands of clones, roughly 98% of them present only once.

The J gene is TRBJ2-3, the V gene TRBV10-3, with 11 bases fitting TRBD2. The sample was naive CD8+ T cells sorted from blood. The receptor was derived from a man aged 25 to 45 in good health. As DNA, the CDR3 is TGTGCCATCGAGTCGGGACTAGCGGGCACAGATACGCAGTATTTT. Amino acid sequence: CAIESGLAGTDTQYF.